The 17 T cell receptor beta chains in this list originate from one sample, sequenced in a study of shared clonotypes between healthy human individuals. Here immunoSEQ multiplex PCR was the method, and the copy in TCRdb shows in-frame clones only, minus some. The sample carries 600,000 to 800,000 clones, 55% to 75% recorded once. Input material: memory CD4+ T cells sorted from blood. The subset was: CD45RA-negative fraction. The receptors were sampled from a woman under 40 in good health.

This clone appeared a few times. CDR3 sequence: CASSVGDANEKLFF. CDR3 in DNA: TGTGCCAGCAGTGTTGGAGATGCTAATGAAAAACTGTTTTTT. The J gene is TRBJ1-4, the V gene TRBV2; D call uncertain. The CDR3 runs to 14 residues. CDR1 is SNHLY, CDR2 FYNNEI, per germline. V was cut by 4 bases and J by 3 bases, with 9 bases left in between.

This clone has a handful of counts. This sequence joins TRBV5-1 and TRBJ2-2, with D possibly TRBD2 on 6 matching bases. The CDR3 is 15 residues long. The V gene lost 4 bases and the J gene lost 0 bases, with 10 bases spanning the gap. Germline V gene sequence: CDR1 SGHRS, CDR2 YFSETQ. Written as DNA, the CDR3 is TGCGCCAGCAGCAATAGCGGAACGAACACCGGGGAGCTGTTTTTT. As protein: CASSNSGTNTGELFF. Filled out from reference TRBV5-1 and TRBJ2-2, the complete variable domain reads KAGVTQTPRYLIKTRGQQVTLSCSPISGHRSVSWYQQTPGQGLQFLFEYFSETQRNKGNFPGRFSGRQFSNSRSEMNVSTLELGDSALYLCASSNSGTNTGELFFGEGSRLTVL.

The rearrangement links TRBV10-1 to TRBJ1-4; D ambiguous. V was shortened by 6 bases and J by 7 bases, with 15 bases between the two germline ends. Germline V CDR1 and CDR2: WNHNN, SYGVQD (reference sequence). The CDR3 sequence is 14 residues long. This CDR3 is CASSVGRNLEKLFF. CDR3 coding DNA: TGCGCCAGCAGCGTCGGACGGAACCTTGAAAAACTGTTTTTT.

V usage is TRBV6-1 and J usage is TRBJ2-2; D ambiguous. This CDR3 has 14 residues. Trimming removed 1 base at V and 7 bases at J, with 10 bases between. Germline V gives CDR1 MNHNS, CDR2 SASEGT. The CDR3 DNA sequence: TGTGCCAGCAGTGAAGGATGGTTTGTCGGGGAGCTGTTTTTT. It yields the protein CASSEGWFVGELFF.

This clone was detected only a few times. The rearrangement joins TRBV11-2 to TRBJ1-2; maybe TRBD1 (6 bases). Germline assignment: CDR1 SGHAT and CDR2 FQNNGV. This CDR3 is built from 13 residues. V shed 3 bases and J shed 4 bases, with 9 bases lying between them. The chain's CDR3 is CASSLPQGYGYTF. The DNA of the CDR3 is TGTGCCAGCAGCTTGCCACAGGGCTATGGCTACACCTTC.

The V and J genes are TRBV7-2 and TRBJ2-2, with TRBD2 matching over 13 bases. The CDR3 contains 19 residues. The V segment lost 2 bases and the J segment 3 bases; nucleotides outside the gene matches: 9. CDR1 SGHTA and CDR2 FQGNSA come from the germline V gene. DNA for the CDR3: TGTGCCAGCAGCTTAAACTCTCTCGGACTAGCGGGAGACACCGGGGAGCTGTTTTTT. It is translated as CASSLNSLGLAGDTGELFF.

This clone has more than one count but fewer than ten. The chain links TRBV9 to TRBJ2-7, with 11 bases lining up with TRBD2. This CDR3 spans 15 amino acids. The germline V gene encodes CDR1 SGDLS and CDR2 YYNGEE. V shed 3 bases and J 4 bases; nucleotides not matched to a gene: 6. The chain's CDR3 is CASSESGTSGYEQYF. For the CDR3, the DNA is TGTGCCAGCAGCGAAAGTGGGACTAGCGGATACGAGCAGTACTTC.

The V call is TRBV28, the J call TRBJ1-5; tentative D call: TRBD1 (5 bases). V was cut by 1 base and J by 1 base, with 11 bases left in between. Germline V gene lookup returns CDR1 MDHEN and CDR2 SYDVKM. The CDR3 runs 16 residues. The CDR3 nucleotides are TGTGCCAGCAGTTTATCGGGGGATGGCAGCAATCAGCCCCAGCATTTT. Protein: CASSLSGDGSNQPQHF.

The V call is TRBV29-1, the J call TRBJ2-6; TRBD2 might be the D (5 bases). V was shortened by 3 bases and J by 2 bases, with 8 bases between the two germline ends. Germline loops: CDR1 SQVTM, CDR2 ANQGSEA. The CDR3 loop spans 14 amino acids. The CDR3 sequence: CSVEGVPGANVLTF. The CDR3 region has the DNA TGCAGCGTTGAGGGAGTCCCTGGGGCCAACGTCCTGACTTTC.

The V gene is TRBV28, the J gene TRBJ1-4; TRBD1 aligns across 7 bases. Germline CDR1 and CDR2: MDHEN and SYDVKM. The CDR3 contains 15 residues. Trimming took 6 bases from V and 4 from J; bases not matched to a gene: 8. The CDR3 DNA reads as TGTGCCAGCAGCTACCGACAGGGTTATAATGAAAAACTGTTTTTT. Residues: CASSYRQGYNEKLFF.

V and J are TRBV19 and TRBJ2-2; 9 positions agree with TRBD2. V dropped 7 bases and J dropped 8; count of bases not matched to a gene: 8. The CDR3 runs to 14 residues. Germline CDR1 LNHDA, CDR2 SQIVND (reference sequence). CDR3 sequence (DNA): TGTGCCAGTACTCCGCGGGAGGGCCTTGGGGAGCTGTTTTTT. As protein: CASTPREGLGELFF.

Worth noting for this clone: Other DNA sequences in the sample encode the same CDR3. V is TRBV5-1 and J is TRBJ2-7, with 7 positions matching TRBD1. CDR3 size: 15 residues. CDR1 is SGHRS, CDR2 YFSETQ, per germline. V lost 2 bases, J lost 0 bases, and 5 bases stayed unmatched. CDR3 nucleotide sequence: TGCGCCAGCAGCTTCGGTGACAGGGACTCCTACGAGCAGTACTTC. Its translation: CASSFGDRDSYEQYF.

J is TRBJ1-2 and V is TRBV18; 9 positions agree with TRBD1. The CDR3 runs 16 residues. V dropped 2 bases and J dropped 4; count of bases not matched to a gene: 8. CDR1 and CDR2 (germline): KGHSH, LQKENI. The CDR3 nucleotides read TGTGCCAGCTCACCAAATGGGGGACAGGGAAGCTATGGCTACACCTTC. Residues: CASSPNGGQGSYGYTF.

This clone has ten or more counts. The CDR3 protein is CSAERRHEQFF. CDR3 nucleotide sequence: TGCAGTGCTGAGCGGCGGCATGAGCAGTTCTTC. The J gene is TRBJ2-1, the V gene TRBV20-1; possibly TRBD2 for D (5 bases). V lost 5 bases, J lost 8 bases, and 10 bases lay in between. The germline V gene encodes CDR1 DFQATT and CDR2 SNEGSKA (reference sequence). The CDR3 contains 11 residues.

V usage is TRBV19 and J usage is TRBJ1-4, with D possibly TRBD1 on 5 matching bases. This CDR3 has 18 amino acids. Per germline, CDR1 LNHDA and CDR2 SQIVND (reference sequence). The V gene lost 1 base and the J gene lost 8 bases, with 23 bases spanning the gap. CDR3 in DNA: TGTGCCAGTAGTATAGTGGATATAATTCGGGGGATCGAAGAAAAACTGTTTTTT. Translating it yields CASSIVDIIRGIEEKLFF.

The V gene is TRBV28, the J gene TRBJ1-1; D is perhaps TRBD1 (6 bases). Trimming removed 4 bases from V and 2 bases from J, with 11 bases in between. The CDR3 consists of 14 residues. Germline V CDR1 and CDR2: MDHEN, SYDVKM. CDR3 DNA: TGTGCCAGCAGTTCGGGGGCGGCTAACACTGAAGCTTTCTTT. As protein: CASSSGAANTEAFF.

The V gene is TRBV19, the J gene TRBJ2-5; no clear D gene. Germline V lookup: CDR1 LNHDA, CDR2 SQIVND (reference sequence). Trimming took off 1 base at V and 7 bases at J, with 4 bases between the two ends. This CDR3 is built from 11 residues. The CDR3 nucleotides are TGTGCCAGTAGTATAGGCCGGACCCAGTACTTC. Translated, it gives CASSIGRTQYF.